This paragraph reports one TCR beta chain. What it binds is not known. J gave up 4 bases and V 4 bases, and 4 bases lay outside the gene matches. Germline-derived CDR1 and CDR2 are MNHNS and SASEGT. CDR3 length equals 14 residues. The time point: week 11, during vaccination. The content of each vaccine dose was 300 ug of mutant IDH1 20-mer peptide, and topical imiquimod accompanied it. The protocol was immunoSEQ multiplex PCR, while the TCRdb copy is restricted to in-frame clones and leaves out a portion. The table lists tens of thousands of clones, roughly 85% of them singletons, with approximately 8% in the top ten. The source of the sample is a study of a mutant IDH1 vaccine in newly diagnosed glioma. Overall study: Standard pretreatment was either radiotherapy, temozolomide, or, for most, radiochemotherapy with temozolomide.

The chain carries TRBV6-1 and TRBJ1-3; TRBD1 matches 7 bases. The receptor was derived from a man aged 35-49 years with glioma. The sample in question was PBMCs, obtained from a glioma patient whose treatment included an IDH1 peptide vaccine. In nucleotides, the CDR3 is TGTGCCAGCAGTGGTCTGGGACAGGGAAACACCATATATTTT. Its translation: CASSGLGQGNTIYF.